The 14 T cell receptor beta chains listed next were all sequenced from one sample in a study of CD8 T cells in Susac syndrome. RNA in amounts of roughly 0.45 to 1 ug was reverse transcribed with random hexamers. MiXCR, applied by TCRdb to the immunoSEQ multiplex PCR reads, yields one record per CDR3 protein. Found here are 150,000 to 200,000 distinct CDR3 sequences, roughly 95% of them singletons; the top ten hold almost 0.095%. Material: CD4+ T cells from PBMCs. The origin of the receptors is a human donor with multiple sclerosis.

This chain uses TRBV7-8 with TRBJ1-1, with a tentative D call TRBD1 (6 bases). CDR1 and CDR2 from the germline V gene are SGHVS and FQNEAQ. Trimming stripped 0 bases from V and 1 base from J, with 12 bases between. This CDR3 is built from 16 residues. In DNA, the CDR3 is TGTGCCAGCAGCTTAGCCCGGACAGAAGGGAACACTGAAGCTTTCTTT. It translates to CASSLARTEGNTEAFF.

The genes are TRBV10-3 and TRBJ1-2, with 10 positions matching TRBD1. CDR1 is ENHRY and CDR2 is SYGVKD in the germline V gene. The V gene end was trimmed by 4 bases and the J gene end by 0 bases; junction bases not matched to a gene: 8. The CDR3 sequence is 17 residues long. The CDR3: CAISGQGASITNYGYTF. CDR3 nucleotide sequence: TGTGCCATCAGTGGACAGGGGGCAAGCATAACTAACTATGGCTACACCTTC.

A single count supports this clonotype. The gene calls are TRBV7-9 and TRBJ2-7, with 11 bases identical to TRBD1. V lost 5 bases and J lost 7; bases outside the gene matches: 10. Germline loops: CDR1 SEHNR, CDR2 FQNEAQ (reference sequence). This CDR3 spans 15 amino acids. CDR3 sequence: CASSPSWTGGWEQYF. In nucleotides, the CDR3 is TGTGCCAGCAGCCCCTCGTGGACAGGGGGCTGGGAGCAGTACTTC.

This chain connects TRBV4-3 to TRBJ2-3; TRBD2 aligns across 11 bases. V lost 0 bases, J lost 5 bases, and 7 bases stayed unmatched. This CDR3 spans 17 amino acids. Germline V CDR1 and CDR2: LGHNA, YSLEER. The CDR3 nucleotides are TGCGCCAGCAGCCAAGAAGGAACTAGCGGGAGAGGAGATACGCAGTATTTT. It encodes CASSQEGTSGRGDTQYF.

This chain uses TRBV18 with TRBJ2-7, with TRBD1 identical over 7 bases. This CDR3 has 15 amino acids. Trimming removed 3 bases from V and 2 bases from J; junction bases left unmatched: 7. CDR1 is KGHSH, CDR2 LQKENI, per germline. This CDR3 reads CASSPPGTATYEQYF. CDR3 sequence (DNA): TGTGCCAGCTCACCTCCAGGGACAGCAACCTACGAGCAGTACTTC.

The chain employs TRBV11-2 and TRBJ2-5; D gene ambiguous. This CDR3 has 14 amino acids. Between the trimmed V and J ends, which lost 5 bases and 5 bases, there was a span of 15 bases. Germline V gene lookup returns CDR1 SGHAT and CDR2 FQNNGV. CDR3 in amino acids: CASSPSRALETQYF. The DNA of the CDR3 is TGTGCCAGCAGCCCCAGTAGGGCATTGGAGACCCAGTACTTC.

DNA for the CDR3: TGTGCCAGCAGCCCTCCGAGGGGCACCGGGGAGCTGTTTTTT. Protein product: CASSPPRGTGELFF. The V gene is TRBV11-3, the J gene TRBJ2-2, with D perhaps TRBD1 or TRBD2 (5 bases each). The length of the CDR3 is 14 residues. V was cut by 5 bases and J by 4 bases, with 11 bases left in between. From germline, CDR1 is SGHNT and CDR2 YENEEA.

The V gene is TRBV29-1, the J gene TRBJ1-5; no reliable D call. Between the trimmed V and J ends, which lost 4 bases and 2 bases, there was a span of 9 bases. Germline V gene lookup returns CDR1 SQVTM and CDR2 ANQGSEA. CDR3 length equals 13 residues. CDR3 DNA: TGCAGCGTTGTTGTTGGGGGCAATCAGCCCCAGCATTTT. Translating it yields CSVVVGGNQPQHF.

This clonotype appeared a single time. This sequence joins TRBV21-1 and TRBJ2-5; TRBD1, the table's D call, was not compared with the DNA. TRBV21-1 constitutes a pseudogene. This CDR3 contains 17 residues. The CDR3 loop is CASSKPQFDRVGETQYF. DNA of the CDR3: TGTGCCAGCAGCAAACCCCAGTTCGACAGGGTAGGGGAGACCCAGTACTTC.

The gene calls are TRBV7-2 and TRBJ1-2; D perhaps matches TRBD1 (5 bases). Germline-derived CDR1 and CDR2 are SGHTA and FQGNSA. The CDR3 runs to 14 residues. V lost 5 bases, J lost 7 bases, and 17 bases lay in between. The CDR3 DNA sequence: TGTGCCAGCAGCCCCGGGGCCAGGGAAGGTGGCTACACCTTC. It specifies CASSPGAREGGYTF.

The rearrangement uses TRBV5-6 and TRBJ1-1, with TRBD1 as a possible D gene (6 bases). V was pared by 0 bases and J by 3 bases, with 18 bases between. The CDR3 consists of 17 residues. Germline loops: CDR1 SGHDT, CDR2 YYEEEE. This chain's CDR3 is CASSLDPGALWDTEAFF. CDR3 coding DNA: TGTGCCAGCAGCTTGGATCCGGGGGCGCTTTGGGACACTGAAGCTTTCTTT.

The CDR3: CASSQDWQGLGGYTF. The CDR3 DNA sequence: TGCGCCAGCAGCCAAGATTGGCAGGGGCTGGGAGGCTACACCTTC. The V gene is TRBV4-1, the J gene TRBJ1-2, with D perhaps TRBD1 (6 bases). Germline assignment: CDR1 MGHRA and CDR2 YSYEKL. This CDR3 spans 15 amino acids. Trimming took 0 bases from V and 8 from J, leaving 16 bases between them.

The sample holds a few counts of this clonotype. This sequence joins TRBV12-3 or TRBV12-4 and TRBJ2-7, with 10 nucleotides matching TRBD2. Trimming cost V 4 bases and J 3 bases; bases outside gene matches: 3. The CDR3 has 14 amino acids. The CDR3 DNA reads TGTGCCAGCAGTTCGGGACTAGCGAGCTACGAGCAGTACTTC. It encodes CASSSGLASYEQYF.

The V call is TRBV21-1, the J call TRBJ1-2. TRBV21-1 is labeled a pseudogene. The CDR3 has 14 residues. The CDR3 region is CGSRRPSVRYGYTF. DNA for the CDR3: TGCGGCAGCCGTCGACCCTCCGTCCGCTATGGCTACACCTTC.